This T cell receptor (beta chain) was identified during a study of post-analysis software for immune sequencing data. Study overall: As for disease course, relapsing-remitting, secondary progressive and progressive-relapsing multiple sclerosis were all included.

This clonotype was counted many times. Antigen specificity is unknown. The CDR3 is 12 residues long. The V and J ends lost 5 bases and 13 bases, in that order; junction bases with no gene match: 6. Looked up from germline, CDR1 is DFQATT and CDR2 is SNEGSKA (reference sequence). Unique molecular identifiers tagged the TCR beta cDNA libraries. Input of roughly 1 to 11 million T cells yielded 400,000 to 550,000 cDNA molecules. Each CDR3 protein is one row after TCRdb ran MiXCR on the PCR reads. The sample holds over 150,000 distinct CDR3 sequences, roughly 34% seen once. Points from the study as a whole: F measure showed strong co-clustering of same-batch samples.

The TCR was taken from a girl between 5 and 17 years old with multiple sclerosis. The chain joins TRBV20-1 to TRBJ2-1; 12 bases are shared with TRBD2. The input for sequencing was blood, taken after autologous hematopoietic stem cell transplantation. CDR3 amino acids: CSAQGLAGSQFF. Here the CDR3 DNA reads TGCAGTGCTCAAGGACTAGCGGGAAGTCAGTTCTTC.